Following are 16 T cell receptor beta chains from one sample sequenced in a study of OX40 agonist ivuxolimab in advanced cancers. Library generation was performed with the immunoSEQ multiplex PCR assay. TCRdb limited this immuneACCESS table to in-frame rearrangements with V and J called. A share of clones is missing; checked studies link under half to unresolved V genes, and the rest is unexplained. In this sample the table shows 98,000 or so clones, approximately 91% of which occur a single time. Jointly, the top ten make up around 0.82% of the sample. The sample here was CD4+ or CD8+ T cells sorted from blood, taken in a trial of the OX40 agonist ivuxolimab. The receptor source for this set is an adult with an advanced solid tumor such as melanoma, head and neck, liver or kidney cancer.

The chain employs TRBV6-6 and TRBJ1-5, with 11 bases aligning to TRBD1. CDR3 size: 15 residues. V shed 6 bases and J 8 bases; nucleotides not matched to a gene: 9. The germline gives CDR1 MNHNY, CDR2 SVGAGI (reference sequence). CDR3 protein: CASSPGTGGLKPQHF. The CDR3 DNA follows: TGTGCCAGCAGCCCCGGGACAGGGGGGTTAAAGCCCCAGCATTTT.

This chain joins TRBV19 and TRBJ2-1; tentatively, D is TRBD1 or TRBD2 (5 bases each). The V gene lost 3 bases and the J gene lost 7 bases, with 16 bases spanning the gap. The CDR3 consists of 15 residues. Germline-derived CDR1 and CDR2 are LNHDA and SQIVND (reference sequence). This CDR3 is CASSIQVRGDNEQFF. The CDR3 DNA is TGTGCCAGTAGTATTCAGGTTAGAGGGGATAATGAGCAGTTCTTC. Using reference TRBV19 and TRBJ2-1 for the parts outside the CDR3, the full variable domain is DGGITQSPKYLFRKEGQNVTLSCEQNLNHDAMYWYRQDPGQGLRLIYYSQIVNDFQKGDIAEGYSVSREKKESFPLTVTSAQKNPTAFYLCASSIQVRGDNEQFFGPGTRLTVL.

The CDR3 DNA sequence: TGTGCCATCAGGACGGGACTAGCGAGCTACAATGAGCAGTTCTTC. Amino acid sequence: CAIRTGLASYNEQFF. The gene calls are TRBV10-3 and TRBJ2-1; 10 positions match TRBD2. The ends lost 6 bases at V and 3 bases at J; junction bases unmatched: 5. This CDR3 spans 15 amino acids. Germline V gene data show CDR1 as ENHRY and CDR2 as SYGVKD.

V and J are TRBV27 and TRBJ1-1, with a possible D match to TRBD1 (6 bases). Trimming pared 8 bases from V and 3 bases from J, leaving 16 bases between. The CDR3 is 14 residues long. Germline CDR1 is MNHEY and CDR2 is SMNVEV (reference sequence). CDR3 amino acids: CASRRPDRYTEAFF. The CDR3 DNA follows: TGTGCCAGCCGACGGCCGGACAGATACACTGAAGCTTTCTTT.

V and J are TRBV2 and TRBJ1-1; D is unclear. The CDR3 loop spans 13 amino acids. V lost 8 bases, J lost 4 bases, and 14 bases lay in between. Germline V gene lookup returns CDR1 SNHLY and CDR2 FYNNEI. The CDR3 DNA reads TGTGCCAGCGGCCACTCAGAGGGCACTGAAGCTTTCTTT. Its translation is CASGHSEGTEAFF.

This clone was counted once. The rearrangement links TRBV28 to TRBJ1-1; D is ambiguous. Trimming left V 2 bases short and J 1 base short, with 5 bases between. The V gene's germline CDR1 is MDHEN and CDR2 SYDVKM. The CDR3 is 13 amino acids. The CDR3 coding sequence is TGTGCCAGCAGTTTAAGGGAGAACACTGAAGCTTTCTTT. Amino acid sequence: CASSLRENTEAFF.

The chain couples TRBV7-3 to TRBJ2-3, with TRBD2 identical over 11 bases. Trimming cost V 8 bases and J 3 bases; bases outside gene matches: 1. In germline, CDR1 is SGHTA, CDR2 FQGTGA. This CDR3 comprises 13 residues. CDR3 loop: CASGLAGTDTQYF. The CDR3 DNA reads TGTGCCAGCGGACTAGCGGGTACAGATACGCAGTATTTT.

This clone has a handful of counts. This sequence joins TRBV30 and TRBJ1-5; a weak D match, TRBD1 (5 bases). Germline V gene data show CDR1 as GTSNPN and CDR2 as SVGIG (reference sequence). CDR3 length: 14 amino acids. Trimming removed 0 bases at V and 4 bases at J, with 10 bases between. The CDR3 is CAWSVRGGNQPQHF. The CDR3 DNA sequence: TGTGCCTGGAGTGTGAGGGGAGGAAATCAGCCCCAGCATTTT.

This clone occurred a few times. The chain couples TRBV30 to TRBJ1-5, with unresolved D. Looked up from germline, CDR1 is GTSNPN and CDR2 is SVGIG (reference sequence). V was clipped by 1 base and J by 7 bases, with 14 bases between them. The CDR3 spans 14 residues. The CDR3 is CAWSGVSTDQPQHF. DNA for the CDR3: TGTGCCTGGAGTGGGGTATCTACCGACCAGCCCCAGCATTTT.

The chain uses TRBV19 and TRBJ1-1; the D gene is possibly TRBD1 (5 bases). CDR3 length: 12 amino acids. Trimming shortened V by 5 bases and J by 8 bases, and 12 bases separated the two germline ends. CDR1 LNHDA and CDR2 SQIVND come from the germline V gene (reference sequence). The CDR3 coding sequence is TGTGCCAGTAGTTCGGACACTAACGAAGCTTTCTTT. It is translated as CASSSDTNEAFF.

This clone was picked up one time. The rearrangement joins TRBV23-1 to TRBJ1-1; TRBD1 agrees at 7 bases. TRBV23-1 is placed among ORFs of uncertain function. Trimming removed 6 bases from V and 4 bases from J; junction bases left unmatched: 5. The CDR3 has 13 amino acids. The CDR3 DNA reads TGCGCCAGCAGACGGGACAGCGGCACTGAAGCTTTCTTT. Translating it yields CASRRDSGTEAFF.

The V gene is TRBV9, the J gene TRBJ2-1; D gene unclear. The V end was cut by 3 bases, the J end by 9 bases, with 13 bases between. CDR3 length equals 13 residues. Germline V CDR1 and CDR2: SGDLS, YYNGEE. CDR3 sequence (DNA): TGTGCCAGCAGCGCCCCAAAGGGCGGTGAGCAGTTCTTC. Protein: CASSAPKGGEQFF.

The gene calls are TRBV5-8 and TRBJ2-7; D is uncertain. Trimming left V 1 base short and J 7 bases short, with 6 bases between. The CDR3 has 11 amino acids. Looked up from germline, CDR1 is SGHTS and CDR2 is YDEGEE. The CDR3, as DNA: TGTGCCAGCAGCTTGTGGCAGGAGCAGTACTTC. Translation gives CASSLWQEQYF.

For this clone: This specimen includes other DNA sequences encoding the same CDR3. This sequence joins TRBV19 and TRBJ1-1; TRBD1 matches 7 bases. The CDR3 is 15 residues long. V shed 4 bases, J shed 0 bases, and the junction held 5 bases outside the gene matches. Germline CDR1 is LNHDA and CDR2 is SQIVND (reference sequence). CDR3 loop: CASSTRDRVNTEAFF. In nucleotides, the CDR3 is TGTGCCAGTAGTACCCGGGACAGAGTGAACACTGAAGCTTTCTTT.

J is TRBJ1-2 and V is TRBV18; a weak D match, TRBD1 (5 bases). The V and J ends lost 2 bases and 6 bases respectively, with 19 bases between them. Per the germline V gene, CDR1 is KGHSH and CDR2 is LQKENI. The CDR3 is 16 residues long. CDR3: CASSPGLEGVIHGYTF. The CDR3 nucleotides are TGTGCCAGCTCACCAGGCCTAGAAGGGGTAATCCATGGCTACACCTTC.

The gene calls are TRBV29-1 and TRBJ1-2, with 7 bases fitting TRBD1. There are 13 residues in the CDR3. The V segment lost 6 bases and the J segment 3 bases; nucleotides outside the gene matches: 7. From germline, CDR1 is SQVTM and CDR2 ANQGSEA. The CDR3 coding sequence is TGCAGCGTGAGGCAGGGGACAGACTATGGCTACACCTTC. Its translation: CSVRQGTDYGYTF. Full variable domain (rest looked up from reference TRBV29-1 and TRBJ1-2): SAVISQKPSRDICQRGTSLTIQCQVDSQVTMMFWYRQQPGQSLTLIATANQGSEATYESGFVIDKFPISRPNLTFSTLTVSNMSPEDSSIYLCSVRQGTDYGYTFGSGTRLTVV.